This T cell receptor (beta chain) is drawn from a study of CD8 T cells in ankylosing spondylitis. Study-wide results and caveats: Past studies reported some motif variants in reactive arthritis synovial fluid and blood. What seemed typical of ankylosing spondylitis blood was a TCR beta motif built from roughly 8 highly homologous variants. Significant enrichment of disease-linked clones was reportedly seen in matched ankylosing spondylitis synovial fluid.

Germline trimming cut 5 bases from V and 1 base from J; bases unmatched to any gene: 9. Germline CDR1 is SEHNR and CDR2 is FQNEAQ (reference sequence). This CDR3 comprises 17 residues. Scientists made TCR beta libraries using quantitative 5'-RACE with molecular barcodes. In TCRdb, the 5' RACE reads were re-called with MiXCR into one record per CDR3 protein. The sample shows under 200,000 distinct CDR3 sequences, approximately 9.9% of them seen only once. Remarks on this clonotype: Its antigen is unknown.

Sequences were obtained from blood, either unsorted or a sorted T cell fraction (not recorded which). This chain connects TRBV7-9 to TRBJ2-2; 8 nucleotides line up with TRBD1. The TCR originated in a female donor with ankylosing spondylitis or in good health (not recorded which). The CDR3 loop is CASSPPRGTGNTGELFF. The CDR3 nucleotides are TGTGCCAGCAGCCCCCCCCGAGGGACAGGGAACACCGGGGAGCTGTTTTTT.